These 13 T cell receptor beta chains originate from one sample sequenced in a study of T cells in narcolepsy. Produced via immunoSEQ multiplex PCR; TCRdb's table is partial and in-frame only. This table holds around 31,000 clones, over 80% found once. Sequencing input: CD45RA- memory CD4+ T cells from PBMCs. These TCRs come from a human donor with narcolepsy.

This clone is a singleton in its sample. The chain carries TRBV7-6 and TRBJ1-3; perhaps TRBD1 as D (5 bases). Deletions cut 1 base from V and 1 base from J, with 5 bases between. The CDR3 runs 14 residues. CDR1 and CDR2 from the germline V gene are SGHVS and FNYEAQ. This CDR3 reads CASSLGGSGNTIYF. For the CDR3, the DNA is TGTGCCAGCAGCTTAGGGGGGTCTGGAAACACCATATATTTT.

This sequence joins TRBV6-4 and TRBJ2-1, with TRBD2 matching 7 bases. This CDR3 region has 15 residues. V trimming: 4 bases; J trimming: 6 bases; junction bases outside the gene matches: 9. Per the germline V gene, CDR1 is MRHNA and CDR2 is SNTAGT. The CDR3 DNA follows: TGTGCCAGCAGTGCCTACGGGGGGATTAGCAATGAGCAGTTCTTC. Encoded protein: CASSAYGGISNEQFF.

This clone was observed once. The chain uses TRBV18 and TRBJ1-1; possible D gene TRBD1, 5 bases. This CDR3 is 16 amino acids long. Germline V gene data show CDR1 as KGHSH and CDR2 as LQKENI. The ends were cut back, 3 bases at V and 5 bases at J, with 19 bases in the middle. CDR3 sequence reads: CASSPKPGGLGTEAFF. DNA for the CDR3: TGTGCCAGCTCACCGAAGCCGGGGGGATTGGGAACTGAAGCTTTCTTT.

The chain is built from TRBV5-1 and TRBJ1-6; 7 positions match TRBD1. Germline V gene sequence: CDR1 SGHRS, CDR2 YFSETQ. Trimming cost V 0 bases and J 9 bases; bases outside gene matches: 0. This CDR3 region has 13 residues. CDR3 bases: TGCGCCAGCAGCTTGGGACAGGGTTCACCCCTCCACTTT. This codes for CASSLGQGSPLHF.

The chain is built from TRBV7-3 and TRBJ2-1, with D uncertain. The CDR3 consists of 13 residues. The germline gives CDR1 SGHTA, CDR2 FQGTGA. V lost 0 bases and J lost 8, with 8 bases in between. Here the CDR3 DNA reads TGTGCCAGCAGCTTAACAAGGGATGATGAGCAGTTCTTC. This translates into CASSLTRDDEQFF.

CDR3 sequence: CASSASGTGGEAFF. DNA of the CDR3: TGTGCCAGCAGCGCATCCGGGACAGGGGGCGAAGCTTTCTTT. This chain connects TRBV7-3 to TRBJ1-1; TRBD1 aligns across 12 bases. J lost 8 bases, V lost 5 bases, and 6 bases had no gene match. This CDR3 region has 14 residues. The germline gives CDR1 SGHTA, CDR2 FQGTGA.

This clone was counted only a few times. This rearrangement joins TRBV19 to TRBJ1-1; 7 bases line up with TRBD1. V lost 7 bases and J lost 8; bases outside the gene matches: 13. Germline V gene lookup returns CDR1 LNHDA and CDR2 SQIVND (reference sequence). The CDR3 length is 14 residues. The CDR3 DNA reads as TGTGCCAGTACTCCGTATGCCTTACAGGGGGAAGCTTTCTTT. It translates to CASTPYALQGEAFF.

This chain connects TRBV5-1 to TRBJ2-1; 7 nucleotides align to TRBD2. In germline, CDR1 is SGHRS, CDR2 YFSETQ. The length of the CDR3 is 16 residues. Trimming at V came to 1 base and at J to 3 bases, leaving 7 bases not matched to a gene. The CDR3 loop reads CASSLRGGGVYNEQFF. The DNA of the CDR3 is TGCGCCAGCAGCTTGAGGGGCGGGGGAGTCTACAATGAGCAGTTCTTC. Supplemented by reference TRBV5-1 and TRBJ2-1, the full variable domain reads KAGVTQTPRYLIKTRGQQVTLSCSPISGHRSVSWYQQTPGQGLQFLFEYFSETQRNKGNFPGRFSGRQFSNSRSEMNVSTLELGDSALYLCASSLRGGGVYNEQFFGPGTRLTVL.

The rearrangement joins TRBV7-2 to TRBJ2-7, with TRBD1 identical over 9 bases. The CDR3 contains 15 residues. Looked up from germline, CDR1 is SGHTA and CDR2 is FQGNSA. V lost 3 bases and J lost 2; bases outside the gene matches: 5. CDR3 sequence reads: CASSFGDRAPYEQYF. For the CDR3, the DNA is TGTGCCAGCAGCTTCGGGGACAGGGCGCCCTACGAGCAGTACTTC. Full variable domain (remainder filled in from reference TRBV7-2 and TRBJ2-7): GAGVSQSPSNKVTEKGKDVELRCDPISGHTALYWYRQSLGQGLEFLIYFQGNSAPDKSGLPSDRFSAERTGGSVSTLTIQRTQQEDSAVYLCASSFGDRAPYEQYFGPGTRLTVT.

The J gene is TRBJ1-5, the V gene TRBV4-3, with D hard to call. CDR3 length equals 15 residues. V lost 2 bases and J 0 bases, leaving 8 bases between the germline ends. CDR1 and CDR2 (germline): LGHNA, YSLEER. The CDR3 is CASSQTDGSNQPQHF. The CDR3 bases are TGCGCCAGCAGCCAAACGGACGGTAGCAATCAGCCCCAGCATTTT.

The chain combines TRBV4-2 with TRBJ2-4; D is uncertain. V gave up 0 bases and J gave up 6 bases, with 27 bases separating them. Germline CDR1 LGHNA, CDR2 YNFKEQ. The CDR3 spans 20 residues. DNA for the CDR3: TGTGCCAGCAGCCAAGATACTCCGACAAGAACTGGAAGTGTGGTAAACATTCAGTACTTC. This translates into CASSQDTPTRTGSVVNIQYF.

The gene calls are TRBV7-3 and TRBJ2-3; 11 nucleotides agree with TRBD2. V lost 3 bases and J lost 1; bases outside the gene matches: 6. CDR3 length: 17 amino acids. Germline V gene lookup returns CDR1 SGHTA and CDR2 FQGTGA. Here the CDR3 reads CASSLFPLAGGTDTQYF. In DNA form, the CDR3 reads TGTGCCAGCAGCTTGTTCCCACTAGCGGGGGGCACAGATACGCAGTATTTT.

V usage is TRBV7-8 and J usage is TRBJ2-1; maybe TRBD1 (6 bases). Germline loops: CDR1 SGHVS, CDR2 FQNEAQ. V gave up 0 bases and J gave up 3 bases, with 6 bases separating them. The CDR3 extends over 14 amino acids. The CDR3 DNA follows: TGTGCCAGCAGCTTAGCGACAGGCTACAATGAGCAGTTCTTC. It encodes CASSLATGYNEQFF.